This T cell receptor (beta chain) was sequenced during a study of blood T cell repertoires in COVID-19. Study as a whole: Samples representing acute and convalescent COVID-19 were sourced from the United States, Italy and Spain. The cDNA or gDNA used as material had been derived from T cells, B-cell-depleted T cells, or PBMCs.

How the authors handled the data: Cell counts per sample came from amplifying reference gene primers. Profiling relied on immunoSEQ multiplex PCR, and the TCRdb table lists in-frame clones only, not all of them. V and J calls and clone size are given by that table; D and trimming were obtained from the DNA. The sample contains some 310,000 clones, approximately 87% of which appear only once. A Seattle source enrolled patients during active infection and followed them longitudinally. The CDR3 consists of 16 residues. Germline values: CDR1 SGHRS, CDR2 YFSETQ. V lost 0 bases and J lost 2; bases outside the gene matches: 5.

The clonotype comes from a woman in her twenties or thirties with COVID-19, enrolled during active disease. Specimen: peripheral blood. The rearrangement joins TRBV5-1 to TRBJ2-1; 7 bases line up with TRBD1. The CDR3 here is CASSLGQGITYNEQFF. The CDR3 DNA sequence: TGCGCCAGCAGCTTGGGACAGGGCATCACCTACAATGAGCAGTTCTTC.